These 19 T cell receptor beta chains were all obtained from the same sample, sequenced in a study of cytomegalovirus exposure and HLA in healthy donors. Primers for the PCR totalled 60 Vbeta and 13 Jbeta. The repertoire was sequenced with immunoSEQ multiplex PCR; TCRdb's copy has only in-frame clones and lacks some. The sample holds around 190,000 clones, roughly 82% seen once. The sequencing sample was made of PBMCs. Receptors originate from a woman aged 50 to 60 in good health and CMV-seronegative.

This clone showed up just a few times. The genes are TRBV4-3 and TRBJ1-1; tentative D call: TRBD1 (5 bases). Germline values: CDR1 LGHNA, CDR2 YSLEER. Between the trimmed V and J ends, which lost 0 bases and 6 bases, there was a span of 14 bases. The CDR3 is 15 amino acids. Written as DNA, the CDR3 is TGCGCCAGCAGCCAAGATCCAGGGTTTAATCCTGAAGCTTTCTTT. As protein: CASSQDPGFNPEAFF.

V and J are TRBV5-1 and TRBJ1-4, with 11 bases lining up with TRBD1. V lost 3 bases and J lost 1; bases outside the gene matches: 2. This CDR3 region has 16 residues. Germline-derived CDR1 and CDR2 are SGHRS and YFSETQ. CDR3 in DNA: TGCGCCAGCAGCTCGGACAGGGGGCAAACTAATGAAAAACTGTTTTTT. The encoded protein is CASSSDRGQTNEKLFF.

The gene calls are TRBV5-6 and TRBJ2-5; D not resolved. The CDR3 is 11 amino acids. Per germline, CDR1 SGHDT and CDR2 YYEEEE. V lost 3 bases and J 3 bases, leaving 3 bases between the germline ends. The CDR3 DNA follows: TGTGCCAGCAGCTCAAAAGAGACCCAGTACTTC. As protein: CASSSKETQYF. The complete variable domain, with remaining parts taken from reference TRBV5-6 and TRBJ2-5, reads DAGVTQSPTHLIKTRGQQVTLRCSPKSGHDTVSWYQQALGQGPQFIFQYYEEEERQRGNFPDRFSGHQFPNYSSELNVNALLLGDSALYLCASSSKETQYFGPGTRLLVL.

The rearrangement uses TRBV10-3 and TRBJ1-2, with a tentative D call TRBD1 (5 bases). The CDR3 length is 13 residues. Trimming removed 8 bases from V and 4 bases from J, with 14 bases in between. Germline assignment: CDR1 ENHRY and CDR2 SYGVKD. The CDR3 DNA follows: TGTGCCATCTGGGGAGGGGTCGGCTATGGCTACACCTTC. Protein product: CAIWGGVGYGYTF.

In the case of this clone: At one boundary the junction diverges from the germline segment, which might be a read error. Other DNA sequences in this specimen translate into the identical CDR3. The chain couples TRBV7-8 to TRBJ1-5; D is possibly TRBD1 (5 bases). Germline CDR1 reads SGHVS; CDR2 reads FQNEAQ. This CDR3 comprises 14 residues. The CDR3 spells CASSPRRVAQPQHF. CDR3 nucleotides: TGTGCCAGCAGCCCCCGCAGGGTCGCTCAGCCCCAGCATTTC.

This sequence joins TRBV29-1 and TRBJ1-2; D remains ambiguous. There are 12 residues in the CDR3. Germline CDR1 SQVTM, CDR2 ANQGSEA. The ends were cut back, 4 bases at V and 3 bases at J, with 9 bases in the middle. This CDR3 is CSVGLADYGYTF. The CDR3 bases are TGCAGCGTTGGTTTAGCCGACTATGGCTACACCTTC.

This clone was detected a few times. The gene calls are TRBV7-2 and TRBJ2-1; 7 positions agree with TRBD1. V lost 6 bases and J lost 4; bases outside the gene matches: 9. The germline V gene encodes CDR1 SGHTA and CDR2 FQGNSA. The CDR3 loop spans 15 amino acids. This CDR3 is CASSRDRVPYNEQFF. In DNA form, the CDR3 reads TGTGCCAGCAGTCGTGACAGGGTCCCTTACAATGAGCAGTTCTTC.

The chain couples TRBV28 to TRBJ1-1; no clear D. In germline, CDR1 is MDHEN, CDR2 SYDVKM. CDR3 length equals 15 residues. V was pared by 1 base and J by 0 bases, with 9 bases between. CDR3 in amino acids: CASSLFPGMNTEAFF. In DNA, the CDR3 is TGTGCCAGCAGTTTATTCCCGGGGATGAACACTGAAGCTTTCTTT.

This chain uses TRBV7-9 with TRBJ2-3; 8 positions match TRBD2. CDR1 and CDR2 from the germline V gene are SEHNR and FQNEAQ (reference sequence). V shed 11 bases, J shed 6 bases, and the junction held 4 bases outside the gene matches. This CDR3 is 11 amino acids long. CDR3 amino acids: CALSGSDTQYF. The CDR3 DNA reads TGTGCCTTGAGCGGGAGTGATACGCAGTATTTT.

This chain joins TRBV7-7 and TRBJ2-5; a weak D match, TRBD1 (6 bases). Trimming removed 2 bases from V and 4 bases from J, with 14 bases in between. CDR1 is SSHAT, CDR2 FNYEAQ, per germline (reference sequence). The CDR3 contains 15 residues. Written as DNA, the CDR3 is TGTGCCAGCAGCTTAATTGGGGGCGGGTCAGAGACCCAGTACTTC. Translation: CASSLIGGGSETQYF.

This chain uses TRBV20-1 with TRBJ1-2; possible D gene TRBD1, 6 bases. The CDR3 loop spans 11 amino acids. V was cut by 5 bases and J by 6 bases, with 10 bases left in between. The germline V gene encodes CDR1 DFQATT and CDR2 SNEGSKA (reference sequence). The CDR3 is CSAQKGDGYTF. The CDR3, as DNA: TGCAGTGCTCAAAAGGGGGATGGCTACACCTTC.

This rearrangement joins TRBV9 to TRBJ2-4, with a weak D call TRBD1 (6 bases). CDR3 length: 16 residues. Per germline, CDR1 SGDLS and CDR2 YYNGEE. V was trimmed by 3 bases and J by 0 bases, leaving 13 bases between them. The CDR3 nucleotides are TGTGCCAGCAGCGGGGACATCGACTTAGCCAAAAACATTCAGTACTTC. Protein product: CASSGDIDLAKNIQYF.

The V gene is TRBV25-1, the J gene TRBJ2-3; 9 nucleotides line up with TRBD2. The CDR3 runs to 15 residues. Germline assignment: CDR1 MGHDK and CDR2 SYGVNS. V trimming: 4 bases; J trimming: 1 base; junction bases outside the gene matches: 3. The CDR3, as DNA: TGTGCCAGCAGTGTTTCTAGCGGGGGCACAGATACGCAGTATTTT. Protein sequence: CASSVSSGGTDTQYF.

The chain is built from TRBV5-5 and TRBJ1-5, with 7 bases lining up with TRBD1. This CDR3 has 15 amino acids. V lost 1 base to trimming and J lost 7 bases; unmatched junction nucleotides: 8. CDR1 SGHKS and CDR2 YYEKEE come from the germline V gene (reference sequence). Written as DNA, the CDR3 is TGTGCCAGCAGCTTGAATGTGACAGGGACCCAGCCCCAGCATTTT. It yields the protein CASSLNVTGTQPQHF.

This chain connects TRBV27 to TRBJ2-1, with 13 nucleotides matching TRBD2. The V segment lost 6 bases and the J segment 9 bases; nucleotides outside the gene matches: 14. CDR3 length equals 17 residues. Germline CDR1 and CDR2: MNHEY and SMNVEV (reference sequence). This CDR3 reads CASSLIWTSGSKGEQFF. DNA of the CDR3: TGTGCCAGCAGCCTGATATGGACTAGCGGGAGTAAAGGTGAGCAGTTCTTC.

J is TRBJ2-2 and V is TRBV13; 8 bases agree with TRBD2. Germline CDR1 reads PRHDT; CDR2 reads FYEKMQ (reference sequence). Trimming at V came to 4 bases and at J to 0 bases, leaving 10 bases not matched to a gene. The CDR3 spans 18 residues. The DNA of the CDR3 is TGTGCCAGCAGCTCCCCGTGGGGTAGCGGGGCGAACACCGGGGAGCTGTTTTTT. This translates into CASSSPWGSGANTGELFF.

The chain uses TRBV19 and TRBJ1-5; tentative D call: TRBD1 (5 bases). The germline V gene has CDR1 LNHDA and CDR2 SQIVND (reference sequence). The CDR3 totals 15 residues. With 5 bases removed from V and 2 bases from J, the gap between germline ends came to 13 bases. Here the CDR3 reads CASSQGPGGNQPQHF. CDR3 sequence (DNA): TGTGCCAGTAGTCAAGGACCGGGGGGCAATCAGCCCCAGCATTTT.

This clone was picked up one time. V and J are TRBV28 and TRBJ2-7, with D possibly TRBD1 on 5 matching bases. This CDR3 is built from 13 residues. V was cut by 5 bases and J by 2 bases, with 10 bases left in between. Germline CDR1 and CDR2: MDHEN and SYDVKM. The CDR3, as DNA: TGTGCCAGCAGTACGGACAAAGCCTACGAGCAGTACTTC. It translates to CASSTDKAYEQYF. Complete variable domain (other parts from reference TRBV28 and TRBJ2-7): DVKVTQSSRYLVKRTGEKVFLECVQDMDHENMFWYRQDPGLGLRLIYFSYDVKMKEKGDIPEGYSVSREKKERFSLILESASTNQTSMYLCASSTDKAYEQYFGPGTRLTVT.

This clone has just one count. The CDR3 spells CASASGGNAGNTIYF. The CDR3 DNA reads TGTGCCAGCGCCTCAGGGGGGAACGCTGGAAACACCATATATTTT. The J gene is TRBJ1-3, the V gene TRBV9; 7 bases fit TRBD1. This CDR3 is built from 15 residues. The J segment lost 2 bases and the V segment lost 7 bases, leaving 9 bases of the junction unmatched. Germline V lookup: CDR1 SGDLS, CDR2 YYNGEE.